This entry is about one T cell receptor (beta chain). Many counts were recorded for this clonotype. It has no known antigen specificity. No base-level quality is on record; no much larger clone is a single base apart. From the germline V gene, CDR1 is MDHEN and CDR2 is SYDVKM. The CDR3 numbers 16 residues from cysteine through phenylalanine. Only the CDR3 portion is preserved as DNA: 48 bases, with reading frame beginning at the first base. The V end loses 6 bases and the J end loses 0 bases, and a stretch of 17 bases separates them. Sequencing instrument: Illumina MiSeq. TCRdb reanalyzed the raw reads on its own, using fastp at Q25 for trimming and MiXCR for clone calling, and kept in-frame beta chains. Rows merge per CDR3 protein into single entries with the most common DNA and genes. The sample table contains roughly 71,000 distinct CDR3 sequences; only one count was recorded for less than 25% of them. Jointly, the top ten make up 7% to 10% of the sample.

The data derive from a study of type 1 regulatory T cells (dated by TCRdb to the early 2020s). A note on the overall study: An in vitro protocol by which a Tr1-enriched, alloantigen-specific CD4 T cell product named T-allo10 was generated was characterized in the study. T-allo10 was being tested clinically in patients with hematological malignancies who were undergoing allogeneic hematopoietic stem cell transplantation. Results the study describes overall, beyond this receptor: Compared with non-Tr1 cells, Tr1 cells had a TCR repertoire that was more restricted, a finding the study read as clonal expansion induced by alloantigen.

The sample comprised cultured type 1 regulatory T (Tr1) cells, either the whole culture or a sorted fraction (not recorded which). The sample's cell subset or site label, in plain terms: type 1 regulatory T cells sorted from the T-allo10 product. The TCR comes from a human donor in good health. The chain was built from TRBV28 and TRBJ1-1; perhaps TRBD1 is the D gene, with 5 bases matching. The sequenced DNA is TGTGCCAGCAGACTCCCTCGGGGGAGCATGAACACTGAAGCTTTCTTT. Protein translation: CASRLPRGSMNTEAFF.